A selection of T cell receptor beta chains follows, all from one sample in a study of monozygotic twins with inflammatory bowel disease. With the 5' RACE reads reprocessed, TCRdb shows one record per CDR3 protein and no DNA. In total, the table holds roughly 320,000 distinct CDR3 sequences. Sample: blood. The receptors stem from a human donor with ulcerative colitis or Crohn's disease, or a healthy co-twin of an affected twin (not recorded which). Both conserved end residues are part of each CDR3.

cdr3_aa j_call v_call
CASRRTSGVYEQYF TRBJ2-7 TRBV27
CASSLSTGVSNYGYTF TRBJ1-2 TRBV5-1
CASSKTGNSNSPLHF TRBJ1-6 TRBV7-2
CASSGVGRYNEQFF TRBJ2-1 TRBV6-2/TRBV6-3
CASSYLGNSPLHF TRBJ1-6 TRBV6-5
CASSPGSGQPQHF TRBJ1-5 TRBV10-1
CASSDTSGRGLNEQFF TRBJ2-1 TRBV7-9
CASSLNPGRGEQYF TRBJ2-7 TRBV7-3
CASSGDLSSSPDTQYF TRBJ2-3 TRBV9
CASSSGRLFSGANVLTF TRBJ2-6 TRBV4-3
CAISMGLDFYEQYF TRBJ2-7 TRBV10-2
CASSQDTGRNQPQHF TRBJ1-5 TRBV4-2
CASSADAYQETQYF TRBJ2-5 TRBV5-1
CSVGLASGYTGELFF TRBJ2-2 TRBV29-1
CASSQSPAWGGGYTF TRBJ1-2 TRBV6-2/TRBV6-3
CASTPRRQGAPEAFF TRBJ1-1 TRBV7-2
CASSPQLGYGYTF TRBJ1-2 TRBV6-2/TRBV6-3
CASSAAGTGELFF TRBJ2-2 TRBV7-7